One sample yielded the 23 T cell receptor beta chains listed below, sequenced in a study of post-analysis software for immune sequencing data. Unique molecular identifiers had been added to the TCR beta cDNA libraries. TCRdb analysed the PCR reads with MiXCR anew, one entry per CDR3 protein. The data show around 770,000 distinct CDR3 sequences, with 40% to 55% seen just once and 4.9% held by the top ten. Study results and caveats: Controls showed lower frequencies than patients for several TRBV segments, and TRBV5-6, TRBV5-1 and TRBV20-1 were among these.

Their cognate antigens are unknown. The source material was blood. Source of these receptors: a girl aged 5-17 years with multiple sclerosis.

This clonotype was seen only once. The gene calls are TRBV7-6 and TRBJ2-3; a weak D match, TRBD1 (7 bases). The CDR3 runs 16 residues. Germline CDR1 SGHVS, CDR2 FNYEAQ. The V and J ends lost 5 bases and 4 bases respectively, with 19 bases between them. The CDR3 coding sequence is TGTGCCAGCAGCCTGGGAGCTGGAGGGGGCGCAGATACGCAGTATTTT. Protein: CASSLGAGGGADTQYF.

V is TRBV5-1 and J is TRBJ2-1; D ambiguous. This CDR3 is 14 amino acids long. The germline V gene encodes CDR1 SGHRS and CDR2 YFSETQ. V lost 0 bases and J 10 bases, leaving 14 bases between the germline ends. The DNA of the CDR3 is TGCGCCAGCAGCTTGGGGACGAGATGGGTGGAGCAGTTCTTC. Translated, it gives CASSLGTRWVEQFF.

In this sample, this clonotype turned up a few times. The chain joins TRBV27 to TRBJ1-2, with 8 bases aligning to TRBD1. The CDR3 loop spans 13 amino acids. Trimming at V came to 6 bases and at J to 4 bases, leaving 4 bases not matched to a gene. Germline CDR1 reads MNHEY; CDR2 reads SMNVEV (reference sequence). CDR3 nucleotide sequence: TGTGCCAGCAGGGACAGGGCAACCTATGGCTACACCTTC. This sequence encodes CASRDRATYGYTF.

The CDR3 nucleotides read TGTGCCAGCAGTCTCCGAGCGGACTACACAGATACGCAGTATTTT. Encoded protein: CASSLRADYTDTQYF. The rearrangement joins TRBV28 to TRBJ2-3; perhaps TRBD2 as D (6 bases). Between the trimmed V and J ends, which lost 5 bases and 2 bases, there was a span of 14 bases. The CDR3 is 15 residues long. Germline-derived CDR1 and CDR2 are MDHEN and SYDVKM.

This CDR3 reads CASSLDPAVLGYGYTF. The DNA for the CDR3 is TGTGCCAGCAGCTTGGATCCCGCCGTACTAGGCTATGGCTACACCTTC. This sequence joins TRBV5-6 and TRBJ1-2, with unresolved D. Germline V gene lookup returns CDR1 SGHDT and CDR2 YYEEEE. The CDR3 consists of 16 residues. V shed 0 bases and J shed 4 bases, with 16 bases lying between them.

V usage is TRBV29-1 and J usage is TRBJ2-5; the D is unclear. CDR3 size: 13 residues. The V and J ends lost 4 bases and 5 bases respectively, with 14 bases between them. Looked up from germline, CDR1 is SQVTM and CDR2 is ANQGSEA. CDR3 nucleotide sequence: TGCAGCGTTGGATCAGAGTCCGCGGAGACCCAGTACTTC. Protein product: CSVGSESAETQYF.

This clonotype was found many times. The chain employs TRBV20-1 and TRBJ1-2, with TRBD1 matching 8 bases. CDR1 is DFQATT, CDR2 SNEGSKA, per germline (reference sequence). This CDR3 region has 12 residues. After removal of 6 bases from V and 4 bases from J, the junction contained 4 bases not matched to a gene. CDR3 nucleotides: TGCAGTGCAGAACAGGGGGGCTATGGCTACACCTTC. It translates to CSAEQGGYGYTF.

This clonotype was seen a few times. The chain combines TRBV7-8 with TRBJ2-1; TRBD2 might be the D (5 bases). This CDR3 spans 13 amino acids. Trimming removed 4 bases at V and 7 bases at J, with 11 bases between. Germline CDR1 and CDR2: SGHVS and FQNEAQ. The CDR3, as DNA: TGTGCCAGCAGCTCCCGGAGCGGTAATGAGCAGTTCTTC. Protein product: CASSSRSGNEQFF.

This clonotype was seen a handful of times. The chain has TRBV5-1 and TRBJ1-2; 7 bases fit TRBD1. The V gene end was trimmed by 4 bases and the J gene end by 6 bases; junction bases not matched to a gene: 6. The CDR3 spans 13 residues. Germline-derived CDR1 and CDR2 are SGHRS and YFSETQ. CDR3 in DNA: TGCGCCAGCAGCCGAGGGACAGACGATGGCTACACCTTC. It yields the protein CASSRGTDDGYTF.

The chain recombines TRBV6-5 with TRBJ1-1; tentative D call: TRBD1 (5 bases). Trimming shortened V by 5 bases and J by 6 bases, and 22 bases separated the two germline ends. CDR3 length equals 16 residues. Germline assignment: CDR1 MNHEY and CDR2 SVGAGI. The DNA of the CDR3 is TGTGCCAGCAGTCTAAATTTCGTCCCAGGGCTCGCTGAAGCTTTCTTT. Translating it yields CASSLNFVPGLAEAFF.

V and J are TRBV15 and TRBJ1-4; 7 positions agree with TRBD1. This CDR3 has 14 residues. Looked up from germline, CDR1 is LNHNV and CDR2 is YYDKDF (reference sequence). V lost 6 bases and J lost 3; bases outside the gene matches: 4. CDR3 loop: CATRSGQPNEKLFF. The CDR3 DNA reads as TGTGCCACCAGATCGGGACAGCCTAATGAAAAACTGTTTTTT.

This chain connects TRBV20-1 to TRBJ2-3; D is unclear. Germline V CDR1 and CDR2: DFQATT, SNEGSKA (reference sequence). The CDR3 is made up of 13 amino acids. CDR3 in DNA: TGCAGCTCGTCGGGCCCTAGCACAGATACGCAGTATTTT. Amino acids: CSSSGPSTDTQYF.

This clonotype was detected a few times. V usage is TRBV5-4 and J usage is TRBJ2-1; no reliable D call. The CDR3 runs 15 residues. In germline, CDR1 is SGHNT, CDR2 YYREEE (reference sequence). V lost 4 bases, J lost 0 bases, and 11 bases lay in between. This chain's CDR3 is CASSGLQVSYNEQFF. DNA of the CDR3: TGTGCCAGCAGCGGCCTCCAAGTCTCCTACAATGAGCAGTTCTTC. Looking up the rest from reference TRBV5-4 and TRBJ2-1 gives the full variable domain: ETGVTQSPTHLIKTRGQQVTLRCSSQSGHNTVSWYQQALGQGPQFIFQYYREEENGRGNFPPRFSGLQFPNYSSELNVNALELDDSALYLCASSGLQVSYNEQFFGPGTRLTVL.

The chain employs TRBV5-1 and TRBJ2-7, with TRBD2 matching over 7 bases. This CDR3 comprises 15 residues. V shed 4 bases and J 1 base; nucleotides not matched to a gene: 8. The germline V gene encodes CDR1 SGHRS and CDR2 YFSETQ. CDR3 DNA: TGCGCCAGCAGCCCACCGGGACTACAGTCCTACGAGCAGTACTTC. This sequence encodes CASSPPGLQSYEQYF.

Only a few counts were recorded for this clonotype. The CDR3 is CASSLVWGPGETQYF. CDR3 in DNA: TGTGCCAGCAGCTTAGTTTGGGGGCCGGGAGAGACCCAGTACTTC. The chain carries TRBV7-6 and TRBJ2-7; tentative D call: TRBD1 (6 bases). The J call may be faulty, since TRBJ2-5 better matches the DNA end. CDR1 is SGHVS, CDR2 FNYEAQ, per germline. There are 15 residues in the CDR3.

The V call is TRBV27, the J call TRBJ1-2, with 7 nucleotides matching TRBD1. V lost 6 bases to trimming and J lost 8 bases; unmatched junction nucleotides: 9. The CDR3 covers 13 residues. CDR1 and CDR2 from the germline V gene are MNHEY and SMNVEV (reference sequence). CDR3 sequence reads: CASSYTGVEGYTF. In DNA, the CDR3 is TGTGCCAGCAGCTATACAGGGGTGGAGGGCTACACCTTC.

In the case of this clonotype: Relative to the germline gene, one junction end is altered; a read error may explain this. The chain recombines TRBV12-3 or TRBV12-4 with TRBJ2-5; possible D gene TRBD1, 5 bases. The CDR3 contains 14 residues. CDR3 residues: CASSPQVQGETQYF. The CDR3 nucleotides are TGTGCTAGCAGTCCCCAAGTCCAGGGAGAGACCCAGTACTTC.

The V and J genes are TRBV28 and TRBJ2-1; either TRBD1 or TRBD2 may supply D (5 bases each). The CDR3 has 17 amino acids. V was shortened by 7 bases and J by 4 bases, with 23 bases between the two germline ends. Germline CDR1 and CDR2: MDHEN and SYDVKM. CDR3 sequence reads: CASTQRTRDRGYNEQFF. The DNA for the CDR3 is TGTGCCAGCACCCAAAGGACCCGGGACCGAGGTTACAATGAGCAGTTCTTC.

This clonotype was counted a few times. The chain has TRBV4-3 and TRBJ2-5; 8 nucleotides agree with TRBD2. Germline assignment: CDR1 LGHNA and CDR2 YSLEER. V trimming: 0 bases; J trimming: 1 base; junction bases outside the gene matches: 4. This CDR3 comprises 16 residues. The CDR3 loop is CASSQDSLAGQETQYF. DNA of the CDR3: TGCGCCAGCAGCCAAGATAGTCTAGCGGGCCAAGAGACCCAGTACTTC.

V gene TRBV11-3 combines with J gene TRBJ1-3, with 7 bases that match TRBD1. Per the germline V gene, CDR1 is SGHNT and CDR2 is YENEEA. The V gene end was trimmed by 1 base and the J gene end by 4 bases; junction bases not matched to a gene: 4. The CDR3 is made up of 15 amino acids. The CDR3, as DNA: TGTGCCAGCAGCTTAGCGGGGACAGTCGGAAACACCATATATTTT. Translated, it gives CASSLAGTVGNTIYF.

CDR3 nucleotides: TGTGCCAGCAGCTTAGGCGAGACGGACGAGCAGTACTTC. It codes for CASSLGETDEQYF. This chain uses TRBV13 with TRBJ2-4; D gene unclear. The tail of the sequence fits TRBJ2-7 better, so the J call may be wrong. The CDR3 loop spans 13 amino acids. Germline lookup yields CDR1 PRHDT and CDR2 FYEKMQ (reference sequence).

The V call is TRBV6-7, the J call TRBJ2-3; D might be TRBD1 (6 bases). TRBV6-7 is identified as an open reading frame with a role that is uncertain. Trimming cost V 2 bases and J 2 bases, with 14 bases left between them. This CDR3 has 16 amino acids. CDR3 region: CASSYIPDRVTDTQYF. The CDR3 nucleotides read TGTGCCAGCAGTTACATCCCGGACAGAGTCACAGATACGCAGTATTTT.

The sample holds a few counts of this clonotype. At one end the junction does not follow the germline gene, possibly because of a read error. V gene TRBV7-7 combines with J gene TRBJ2-1; either TRBD1 or TRBD2 may supply D (5 bases each). CDR1 is SSHAT, CDR2 FNYEAQ, per germline (reference sequence). The CDR3 consists of 15 residues. Here the CDR3 reads CASSLGDGYYNEQFF. The DNA for the CDR3 is TGTGCTAGCAGCTTAGGGGACGGCTACTACAATGAGCAGTTCTTC.